This is a list of T cell receptor beta chains from one sample in a study of blood T cell repertoires in COVID-19. Profiled with immunoSEQ multiplex PCR; TCRdb holds only in-frame clones, not every one. The table includes around 100,000 clones, roughly 90% detected once. Source material: peripheral blood. The receptor set was obtained from a man aged 45 to 65 with active COVID-19. The CDR3 runs from the conserved cysteine through the conserved F or W. The order of the fields is V gene, D gene, J gene, clone size, CDR3 DNA, CDR3 protein. A D gene is named only where the DNA matches it firmly. Not every row has a clone size; where given, it reads once, few, many or a size class.

v_call: TRBV6-5
d_call: TRBD1
j_call: TRBJ1-6
clone_size: NA
cdr3_nt: TGTGCCAGCAGGGACAGGATGAATTCACCCCTCCACTTT
cdr3_aa: CASRDRMNSPLHF

v_call: TRBV19
d_call: NA
j_call: TRBJ2-3
clone_size: NA
cdr3_nt: TGTGCCAGGACTGGGCAGGGGCTGAGGACAGATACGCAGTATTTT
cdr3_aa: CARTGQGLRTDTQYF

v_call: TRBV14
d_call: TRBD1
j_call: TRBJ1-1
clone_size: NA
cdr3_nt: TGTGCCAGCAGCCTTAAGTCCCCCGGGACAGGGGGCAGTTGGGGCACTGAAGCTTTCTTT
cdr3_aa: CASSLKSPGTGGSWGTEAFF

v_call: TRBV5-5
d_call: TRBD2
j_call: TRBJ2-1
clone_size: NA
cdr3_nt: TGTGCCAGCAGCCCCGGGACTAGCGGGGAACCGGAGTTCTTC
cdr3_aa: CASSPGTSGEPEFF

v_call: TRBV30
d_call: TRBD2
j_call: TRBJ2-1
clone_size: NA
cdr3_nt: TGTGCCTGGAGTGTACTGGTAACTAGCGGGAGACCATCCAATGAGCAGTTCTTC
cdr3_aa: CAWSVLVTSGRPSNEQFF

v_call: TRBV3-1/TRBV3-2
d_call: TRBD2
j_call: TRBJ2-1
clone_size: NA
cdr3_nt: TGTGCCAGCAGCCAAGATAGCACTTGGCTAGCGGGAGTGGGGAATGAGCAGTTCTTC
cdr3_aa: CASSQDSTWLAGVGNEQFF

v_call: TRBV5-1
d_call: NA
j_call: TRBJ1-6
clone_size: NA
cdr3_nt: TGCGCCAGCAGCTCCGGGACATTCTCCTATAATTCACCCCTCCACTTT
cdr3_aa: CASSSGTFSYNSPLHF

v_call: TRBV5-4
d_call: TRBD2
j_call: TRBJ2-1
clone_size: NA
cdr3_nt: TGTGCCAGCAGCCCGGGACTAGAAGACCCCAATGAGCAGTTCTTC
cdr3_aa: CASSPGLEDPNEQFF

v_call: TRBV30
d_call: TRBD1
j_call: TRBJ1-2
clone_size: once
cdr3_nt: TGTGCCTGGATTACGAGAGGAGGGGGCAGGGCCAACTATGGCTACACCTTC
cdr3_aa: CAWITRGGGRANYGYTF

v_call: TRBV7-3
d_call: TRBD1
j_call: TRBJ2-6
clone_size: NA
cdr3_nt: TGTGCCAGCAGCTTAGAGGGGGCGACTGGGGCCAACGTCCTGACTTTC
cdr3_aa: CASSLEGATGANVLTF

v_call: TRBV7-9
d_call: NA
j_call: TRBJ1-5
clone_size: NA
cdr3_nt: TGTGCCAGCGGCGATGGGCGAAATCAGCCCCAGCATTTT
cdr3_aa: CASGDGRNQPQHF

v_call: TRBV11-2
d_call: NA
j_call: TRBJ2-5
clone_size: few
cdr3_nt: TGTGCCAGCAGCCTCTGGGGGCCAGGGGCAAGAGAGACCCAGTACTTC
cdr3_aa: CASSLWGPGARETQYF

v_call: TRBV15
d_call: TRBD1
j_call: TRBJ1-5
clone_size: NA
cdr3_nt: TGTGCCACCAGCAGGGACAGGGGCAATCAGCCCCAGCATTTT
cdr3_aa: CATSRDRGNQPQHF

v_call: TRBV11-2
d_call: TRBD2
j_call: TRBJ2-2
clone_size: NA
cdr3_nt: TGTGCCAGCAGCTACCGATGGGGACTAGCGAACACCGGGGAGCTGTTTTTT
cdr3_aa: CASSYRWGLANTGELFF

v_call: TRBV25-1
d_call: TRBD1
j_call: TRBJ1-5
clone_size: NA
cdr3_nt: TGTGCCAGCACTCCGGGACAGGGGTTTTATAGCAATCAGCCCCAGCATTTT
cdr3_aa: CASTPGQGFYSNQPQHF

v_call: TRBV5-1
d_call: TRBD2
j_call: TRBJ2-5
clone_size: NA
cdr3_nt: TGCGCCAGCTGCAAAGCGGGGCCCCAAGAGACCCAGTACTTC
cdr3_aa: CASCKAGPQETQYF

v_call: TRBV5-1
d_call: NA
j_call: TRBJ1-3
clone_size: NA
cdr3_nt: TGCGCCAGCAGCTTGGCCGGGGGGGCCTCCTCCGGGGGACCTGGAAACACCATATATTTT
cdr3_aa: CASSLAGGASSGGPGNTIYF

v_call: TRBV5-4
d_call: TRBD1
j_call: TRBJ1-2
clone_size: NA
cdr3_nt: TGTGCCAGCAGTCTATCGGGACAGCTCACCTATGGCTACACCTTC
cdr3_aa: CASSLSGQLTYGYTF

v_call: TRBV21-1
d_call: NA
j_call: TRBJ2-1
clone_size: NA
cdr3_nt: TGTGCCAGCAGCAACCTAGCGGGAACGCAACACTACAATGAGCAGTTCTTC
cdr3_aa: CASSNLAGTQHYNEQFF

v_call: TRBV27
d_call: TRBD1
j_call: TRBJ2-2
clone_size: NA
cdr3_nt: TGTGCCAGCAGGGGACAGGGGAGGAACACCGGGGAGCTGTTTTTT
cdr3_aa: CASRGQGRNTGELFF

v_call: TRBV19
d_call: NA
j_call: TRBJ1-1
clone_size: NA
cdr3_nt: TGTGCCAGTAGTATAACAACAGGGCTCATGAACACTGAAGCTTTCTTT
cdr3_aa: CASSITTGLMNTEAFF

v_call: TRBV12-3/TRBV12-4
d_call: TRBD2
j_call: TRBJ2-1
clone_size: NA
cdr3_nt: TGTGCCAGCAGGACTAGCGGGAGCAATGAGCAGTTCTTC
cdr3_aa: CASRTSGSNEQFF

v_call: TRBV7-9
d_call: NA
j_call: TRBJ2-3
clone_size: NA
cdr3_nt: TGTGCCAGCAGCTTATTCCCAACAGATACGCAGTATTTT
cdr3_aa: CASSLFPTDTQYF

v_call: TRBV6-5
d_call: NA
j_call: TRBJ2-3
clone_size: NA
cdr3_nt: TGTGCCAGCAGTTTCCAGAGCACAGATACGCAGTATTTT
cdr3_aa: CASSFQSTDTQYF

v_call: TRBV2
d_call: NA
j_call: TRBJ2-3
clone_size: NA
cdr3_nt: TGTGCCAGCAGTGAGAAGGGGGTGGATACGCAGTATTTT
cdr3_aa: CASSEKGVDTQYF

v_call: TRBV20-1
d_call: TRBD2
j_call: TRBJ2-1
clone_size: NA
cdr3_nt: TGCAGTGCTAGTCTGCCTAGCGGTAAAAATGAGCAGTTCTTC
cdr3_aa: CSASLPSGKNEQFF

v_call: TRBV18
d_call: TRBD1
j_call: TRBJ2-1
clone_size: NA
cdr3_nt: TGTGCCAGCTCACTCACGACAGGGAGCTCCTACAATGAGCAGTTCTTC
cdr3_aa: CASSLTTGSSYNEQFF

v_call: TRBV20-1
d_call: NA
j_call: TRBJ2-3
clone_size: NA
cdr3_nt: TGCAGTGCTAGTCTGGGGGGGGCTACTAGCACAGATACGCAGTATTTT
cdr3_aa: CSASLGGATSTDTQYF

v_call: TRBV25-1
d_call: NA
j_call: TRBJ2-1
clone_size: NA
cdr3_nt: TGTGCCAGCAGATTCACCGGGACACCCTCCGTTGAGCAGTTCTTC
cdr3_aa: CASRFTGTPSVEQFF

v_call: TRBV7-9
d_call: NA
j_call: TRBJ1-6
clone_size: NA
cdr3_nt: TGTGCCAGCAGCCAAGTTTTGAGCTCCTATAATTCACCCCTCCACTTT
cdr3_aa: CASSQVLSSYNSPLHF

v_call: TRBV5-4
d_call: TRBD1
j_call: TRBJ1-3
clone_size: NA
cdr3_nt: TGTGCCAGCAGCTTGGCCGGGGGCAGGGGGAGAAACACCATATATTTT
cdr3_aa: CASSLAGGRGRNTIYF

v_call: TRBV3-1/TRBV3-2
d_call: NA
j_call: TRBJ2-3
clone_size: NA
cdr3_nt: TGTGCCAGCAGCCAACGTCCGGCTCGCGGTACGCAGTATTTT
cdr3_aa: CASSQRPARGTQYF

v_call: TRBV5-1
d_call: NA
j_call: TRBJ1-1
clone_size: NA
cdr3_nt: TGCGCCAGCAGCCTTTCAGGGTACACTGAAGCTTTCTTT
cdr3_aa: CASSLSGYTEAFF

v_call: TRBV3-1/TRBV3-2
d_call: TRBD2
j_call: TRBJ2-7
clone_size: NA
cdr3_nt: TGTGCCAGCAGCCAAGCGAGCGGGGCTGGCTACGAGCAGTACTTC
cdr3_aa: CASSQASGAGYEQYF

v_call: TRBV11-3
d_call: NA
j_call: TRBJ2-4
clone_size: NA
cdr3_nt: TGTGCCAGCAGCTTCGATCACGTAGGGGCAGGAAACATTCAGTACTTC
cdr3_aa: CASSFDHVGAGNIQYF

v_call: TRBV2
d_call: NA
j_call: TRBJ2-3
clone_size: NA
cdr3_nt: TGTGCCAGCGGACTAACAGGGGGCACAGATACGCAGTATTTT
cdr3_aa: CASGLTGGTDTQYF

v_call: TRBV5-5
d_call: NA
j_call: TRBJ1-3
clone_size: NA
cdr3_nt: TGTGCCAGCTCGACGGGGGATCTCTCTGGAAACACCATATATTTT
cdr3_aa: CASSTGDLSGNTIYF

v_call: TRBV6-5
d_call: NA
j_call: TRBJ2-7
clone_size: NA
cdr3_nt: TGTGCCAGCAGGGGAGACAGGCCGAAATACGAGCAGTACTTC
cdr3_aa: CASRGDRPKYEQYF

v_call: TRBV19
d_call: TRBD2
j_call: TRBJ2-1
clone_size: NA
cdr3_nt: TGTGCCAGTAGGAGGGCTAGCGGAGGGTCCTACAATGAGCAGTTCTTC
cdr3_aa: CASRRASGGSYNEQFF

v_call: TRBV7-6
d_call: TRBD1
j_call: TRBJ1-6
clone_size: NA
cdr3_nt: TGTGCCAGCAGCACCGGACAGGCGCGGGGCTCACCCCTCCACTTT
cdr3_aa: CASSTGQARGSPLHF

v_call: TRBV19
d_call: TRBD1
j_call: TRBJ2-3
clone_size: NA
cdr3_nt: TGTGCCAGTAGTATCCCTGACAGGGGGCCCACAGATACGCAGTATTTT
cdr3_aa: CASSIPDRGPTDTQYF